The present T cell receptor beta chain was sequenced within a study of T-cell reconstitution after alpha-beta-depleted transplantation in children. Notes on the study in general: As was reported, about two months after transplant, alpha-beta T cells came from several hundred expanded graft clones. From surviving recipient T cells and thymic progenitors came the high day-60 TCRbeta diversity observed in some patients. From newly produced T cells came most of the T-cell counts and diversity one year after transplant.

A TCRbeta library incorporating unique molecular identifiers was prepared. TCRdb re-derived calls from the PCR reads in MiXCR, one entry per CDR3 protein. The sample has tens of thousands of distinct CDR3 sequences; 5.5% to 7.5% are singletons. V lost 3 bases and J 2 bases, leaving 9 bases between the germline ends. Germline CDR1 SQVTM, CDR2 ANQGSEA. CDR3 length: 13 residues. This clonotype was seen repeatedly, ten times or more. Its antigen is not known. Sequenced here: PBMCs, mostly from graft donor cells, sampled 60 days after TCRalphabeta/CD19-depleted stem cell transplant. This sequence joins TRBV29-1 and TRBJ2-3, with D maybe TRBD2 (6 bases). The TCR comes from a female patient aged 2-10 years who had a stem cell transplant for aplastic anemia, so the T cells may come from the graft donor. The CDR3: CSVDGGSTDTQYF. DNA of the CDR3: TGCAGCGTTGATGGAGGGTCCACAGATACGCAGTATTTT.